This section outlines one TCR beta chain sequence together with its context. Its binding antigen is unknown. An approximately 2.5 ml peripheral blood sample was drawn into PAXgene tubes per donor and stored at -80°C. Without any T cell sorting, total RNA was extracted from whole blood using the PAXgene blood miRNA kit on an automated QIAcube. Peripheral blood from monozygotic twin pairs who were concordant or discordant for inflammatory bowel disease underwent deep TCRalpha and TCRbeta repertoire profiling using unique molecular barcoding. Smoking habits were recorded for all twin pairs, and individuals were classified as current, former or never smokers. The library was prepared using 5' RACE. For each TCR library, roughly 3,600 ng of total RNA was used. For each sample, cDNA was synthesized in eight separate reactions using SMARTScribe reverse transcriptase. During cDNA synthesis, template switching was used to introduce unique molecular identifiers that contained a 6-nucleotide sample barcode. TCRalpha and TCRbeta cDNA was amplified in two nested PCRs of 16 and 9 cycles, and bead purification was carried out after each PCR. Before amplification, the cDNA was treated with uracil DNA-glycosylase and purified using the QIAquick PCR purification kit. In the second PCR, Illumina TruSeq-compatible adapters and sample-specific barcodes were added. TapeStation and Qubit were used to check library quality and concentration, and 5 ng of each library went into the pool. Pooled libraries were sequenced on an Illumina HiSeq2500 single-index Rapid Run with 2 x 100 bp reads and custom sequencing primers. The authors processed their data as follows. MiGEC version 1.2.6 was used for UMI-based consensus assembly to correct PCR and sequencing errors. V(D)J alignment, clonotype assembly and CDR3 extraction were performed with MiXCR version 2.1.1. To normalise gene usage, clonotype sharing and MAIT/NKT TCR abundance, the top 1000, 10 000 and 20 000 clonotypes in each sample were analysed. Diversity was computed as the inverse Simpson index with the vegan R package after downsampling to 27 000 UMIs. Statistical testing used paired Mann-Whitney U tests on the discordant twin pairs and applied Benjamini-Hochberg correction for multiple testing. TCRdb reprocessed the reads, reporting each CDR3 protein sequence once and no DNA. It is TCRdb's table, rather than the study itself, that gives the V and J calls and clone size. The sample table on file contains around 450,000 distinct CDR3 sequences. More than 2% of the sample belongs to the ten largest clones.

The sample is drawn from a study of monozygotic twins with inflammatory bowel disease (dated by TCRdb to about 2019). The study in broad terms: The full study comprised some 30 monozygotic twin pairs: nine German pairs (four IBD-concordant, five IBD-discordant) and 19 IBD-discordant Danish pairs. Disease-associated traits were sought mainly through comparisons between IBD patients and their genetically identical healthy co-twins within discordant pairs. Each individual had, on average, about 151 000 unique TCRalpha sequences and 181 000 unique TCRbeta sequences available for analysis.

Overall study outcomes, separate from this receptor: Measured by the inverse Simpson index, TCRbeta repertoire diversity was lower in IBD patients than in their healthy co-twins. Differing immunosuppressive treatments among patients may have added background noise and inter-individual variability to the repertoires. Concordant and discordant twins showed no difference in repertoire similarity, possibly because of limited statistical power. Distinction between different T cell subtypes could not be achieved in the analysis. IBD patients shared fewer clonotypes with other individuals than healthy twins did, most markedly in patients showing signs of disease activity. The results gave no support for a single strong signal or clonotype linked to IBD.

The CDR3, from cysteine to phenylalanine, totals 15 residues. The record lacks a DNA sequence. Via the germline V gene (reference sequence), CDR1 is LGHDT and CDR2 YNNKEL. This TCR was recovered from a human donor with ulcerative colitis or Crohn's disease, or a healthy co-twin of an affected twin (not recorded which). Rearrangement joined TRBV3-1 to TRBJ1-1; the D gene TCRdb calls, TRBD1, cannot be checked with no DNA. Sample: blood. CDR3 protein: CASSLQGSEGTEAFF.